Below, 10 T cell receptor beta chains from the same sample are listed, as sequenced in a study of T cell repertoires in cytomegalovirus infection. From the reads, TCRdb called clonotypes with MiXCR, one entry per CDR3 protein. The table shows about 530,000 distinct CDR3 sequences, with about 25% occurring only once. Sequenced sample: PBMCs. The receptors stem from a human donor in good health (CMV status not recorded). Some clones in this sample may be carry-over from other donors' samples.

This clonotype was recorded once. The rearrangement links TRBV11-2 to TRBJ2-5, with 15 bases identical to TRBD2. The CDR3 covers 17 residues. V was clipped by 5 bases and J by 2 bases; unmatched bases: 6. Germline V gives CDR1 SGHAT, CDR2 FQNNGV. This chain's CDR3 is CASSKGTSGRSQETQYF. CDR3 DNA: TGTGCCAGCAGCAAAGGGACTAGCGGGAGGAGTCAAGAGACCCAGTACTTC.

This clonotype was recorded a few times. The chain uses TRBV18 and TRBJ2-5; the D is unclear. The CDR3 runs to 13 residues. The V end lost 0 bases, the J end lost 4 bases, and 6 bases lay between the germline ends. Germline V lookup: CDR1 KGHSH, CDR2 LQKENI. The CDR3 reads CASSPPFGETQYF. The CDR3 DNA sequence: TGTGCCAGCTCACCACCGTTTGGAGAGACCCAGTACTTC.

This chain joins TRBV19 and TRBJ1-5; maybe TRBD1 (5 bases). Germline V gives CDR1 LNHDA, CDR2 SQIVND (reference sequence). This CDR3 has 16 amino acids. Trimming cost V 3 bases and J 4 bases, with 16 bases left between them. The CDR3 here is CASSIAVGQGNQPQHF. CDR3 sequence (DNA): TGTGCCAGTAGTATCGCAGTCGGGCAGGGTAATCAGCCCCAGCATTTT.

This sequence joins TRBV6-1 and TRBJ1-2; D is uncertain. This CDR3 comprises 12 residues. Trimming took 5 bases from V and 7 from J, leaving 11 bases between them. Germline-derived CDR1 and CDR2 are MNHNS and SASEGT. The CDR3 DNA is TGTGCCAGCAGTACCGAAATAGGTGGCTACACCTTC. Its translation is CASSTEIGGYTF.

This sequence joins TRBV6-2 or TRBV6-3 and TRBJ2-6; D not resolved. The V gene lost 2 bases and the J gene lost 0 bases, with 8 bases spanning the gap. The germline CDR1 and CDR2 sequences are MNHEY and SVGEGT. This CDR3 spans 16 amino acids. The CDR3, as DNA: TGTGCCAGCAGTTACGGCTTTTCCTCTGGGGCCAACGTCCTGACTTTC. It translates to CASSYGFSSGANVLTF.

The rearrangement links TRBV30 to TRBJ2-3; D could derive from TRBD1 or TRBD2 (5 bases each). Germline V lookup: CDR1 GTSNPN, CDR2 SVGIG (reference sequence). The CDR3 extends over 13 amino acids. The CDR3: CSRDATGADTQYF. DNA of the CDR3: TGTTCACGGGACGCCACTGGGGCGGATACGCAGTATTTT.

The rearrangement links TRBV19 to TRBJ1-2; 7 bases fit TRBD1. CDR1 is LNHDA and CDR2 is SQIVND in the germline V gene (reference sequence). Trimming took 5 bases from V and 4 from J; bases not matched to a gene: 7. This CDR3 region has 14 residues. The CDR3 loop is CASSPRGGRYGYTF. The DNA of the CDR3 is TGTGCCAGTAGTCCGCGAGGGGGCCGCTATGGCTACACCTTC.

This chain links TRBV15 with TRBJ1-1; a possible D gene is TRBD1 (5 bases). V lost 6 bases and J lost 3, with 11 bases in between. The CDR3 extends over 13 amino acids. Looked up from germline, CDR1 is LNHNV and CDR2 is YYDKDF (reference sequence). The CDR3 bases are TGTGCCACCAGTTGGGGGTGGGACACTGAAGCTTTCTTT. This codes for CATSWGWDTEAFF. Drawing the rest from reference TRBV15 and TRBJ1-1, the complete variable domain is DAMVIQNPRYQVTQFGKPVTLSCSQTLNHNVMYWYQQKSSQAPKLLFHYYDKDFNNEADTPDNFQSRRPNTSFCFLDIRSPGLGDTAMYLCATSWGWDTEAFFGQGTRLTVV.

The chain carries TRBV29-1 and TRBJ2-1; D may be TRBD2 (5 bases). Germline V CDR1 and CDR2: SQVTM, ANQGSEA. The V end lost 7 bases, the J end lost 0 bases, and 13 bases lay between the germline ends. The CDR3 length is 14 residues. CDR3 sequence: CSGTGSSSYNEQFF. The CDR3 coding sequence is TGCAGCGGAACGGGGTCGAGCTCCTACAATGAGCAGTTCTTC.

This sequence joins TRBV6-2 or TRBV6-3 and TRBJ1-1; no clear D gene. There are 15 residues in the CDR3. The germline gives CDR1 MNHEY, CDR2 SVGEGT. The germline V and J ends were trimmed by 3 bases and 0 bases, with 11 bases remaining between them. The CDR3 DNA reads TGTGCCAGCAGTTATCGGCGAGGCATGAACACTGAAGCTTTCTTT. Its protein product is CASSYRRGMNTEAFF.